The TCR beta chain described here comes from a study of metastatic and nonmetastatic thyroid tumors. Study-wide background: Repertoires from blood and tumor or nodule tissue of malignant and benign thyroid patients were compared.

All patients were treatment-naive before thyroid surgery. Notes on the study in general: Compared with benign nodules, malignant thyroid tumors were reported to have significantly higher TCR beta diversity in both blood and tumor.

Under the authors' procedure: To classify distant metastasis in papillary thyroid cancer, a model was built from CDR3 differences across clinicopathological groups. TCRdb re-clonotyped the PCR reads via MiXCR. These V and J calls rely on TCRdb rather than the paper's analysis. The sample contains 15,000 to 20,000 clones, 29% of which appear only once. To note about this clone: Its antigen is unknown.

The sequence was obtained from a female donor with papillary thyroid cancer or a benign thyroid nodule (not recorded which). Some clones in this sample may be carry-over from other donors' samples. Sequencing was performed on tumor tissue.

Here the CDR3 DNA reads TGCGCCAGCAGCTTGGAACAGGGCTATGGCTACACCTTC. Amino acids: CASSLEQGYGYTF. The J gene is TRBJ1-2, the V gene TRBV5-1; D is possibly TRBD1 (6 bases). The V gene's germline CDR1 is SGHRS and CDR2 YFSETQ. This CDR3 is 13 amino acids long. Trimming removed 0 bases from V and 4 bases from J, with 7 bases in between. Variable domain in full (rest from reference TRBV5-1 and TRBJ1-2): KAGVTQTPRYLIKTRGQQVTLSCSPISGHRSVSWYQQTPGQGLQFLFEYFSETQRNKGNFPGRFSGRQFSNSRSEMNVSTLELGDSALYLCASSLEQGYGYTFGSGTRLTVV.